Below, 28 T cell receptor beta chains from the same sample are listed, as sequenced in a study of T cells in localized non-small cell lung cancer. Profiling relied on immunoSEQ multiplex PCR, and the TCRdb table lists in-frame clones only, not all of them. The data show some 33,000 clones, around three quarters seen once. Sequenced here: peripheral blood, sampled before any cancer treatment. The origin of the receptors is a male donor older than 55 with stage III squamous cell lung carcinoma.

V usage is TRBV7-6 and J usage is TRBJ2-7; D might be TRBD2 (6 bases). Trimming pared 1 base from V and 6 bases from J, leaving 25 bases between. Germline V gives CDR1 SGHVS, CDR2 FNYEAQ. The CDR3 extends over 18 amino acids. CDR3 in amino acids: CASSLEVGGSGLVPEQYF. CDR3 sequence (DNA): TGTGCCAGCAGCTTAGAGGTGGGGGGTAGCGGCCTCGTCCCCGAGCAGTACTTC.

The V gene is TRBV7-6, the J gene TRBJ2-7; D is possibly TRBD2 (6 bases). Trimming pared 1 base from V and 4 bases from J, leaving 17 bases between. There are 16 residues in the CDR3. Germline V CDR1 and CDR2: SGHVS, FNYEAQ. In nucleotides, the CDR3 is TGTGCCAGCAGCTTAGTTGATTGGGCGGGACCTTACGAGCAGTACTTC. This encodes CASSLVDWAGPYEQYF.

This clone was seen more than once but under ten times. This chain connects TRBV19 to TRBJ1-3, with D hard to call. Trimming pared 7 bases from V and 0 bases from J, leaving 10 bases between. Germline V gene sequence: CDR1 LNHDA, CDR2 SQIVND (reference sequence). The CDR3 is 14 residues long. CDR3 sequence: CASKVSGSGNTIYF. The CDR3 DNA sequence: TGTGCCAGTAAAGTTTCGGGCTCTGGAAACACCATATATTTT. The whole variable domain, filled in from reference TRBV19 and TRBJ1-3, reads DGGITQSPKYLFRKEGQNVTLSCEQNLNHDAMYWYRQDPGQGLRLIYYSQIVNDFQKGDIAEGYSVSREKKESFPLTVTSAQKNPTAFYLCASKVSGSGNTIYFGEGSWLTVV.

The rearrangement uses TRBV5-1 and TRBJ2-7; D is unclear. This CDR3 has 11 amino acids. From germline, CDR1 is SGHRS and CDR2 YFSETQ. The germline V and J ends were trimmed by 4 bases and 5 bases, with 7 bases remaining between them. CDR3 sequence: CASSPTDEQYF. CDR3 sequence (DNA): TGCGCCAGCAGCCCCACAGACGAGCAGTACTTC.

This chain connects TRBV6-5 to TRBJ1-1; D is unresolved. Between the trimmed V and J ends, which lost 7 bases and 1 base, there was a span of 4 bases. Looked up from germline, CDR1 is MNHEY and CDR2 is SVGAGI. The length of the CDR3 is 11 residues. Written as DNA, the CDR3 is TGTGCCAGCATCGCGAACACTGAAGCTTTCTTT. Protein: CASIANTEAFF.

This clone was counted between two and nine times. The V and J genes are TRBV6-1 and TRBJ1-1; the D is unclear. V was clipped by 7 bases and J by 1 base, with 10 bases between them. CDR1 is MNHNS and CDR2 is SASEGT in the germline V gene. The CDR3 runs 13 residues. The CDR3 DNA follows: TGTGCCAGCATATATTCAAAGAACACTGAAGCTTTCTTT. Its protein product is CASIYSKNTEAFF.

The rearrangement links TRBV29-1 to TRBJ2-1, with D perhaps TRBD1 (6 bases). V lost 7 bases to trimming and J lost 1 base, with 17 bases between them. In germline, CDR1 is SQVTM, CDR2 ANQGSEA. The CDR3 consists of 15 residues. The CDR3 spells CSGLRGTGSYNEQFF. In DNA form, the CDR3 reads TGCAGCGGGCTTAGAGGCACAGGGTCCTACAATGAGCAGTTCTTC.

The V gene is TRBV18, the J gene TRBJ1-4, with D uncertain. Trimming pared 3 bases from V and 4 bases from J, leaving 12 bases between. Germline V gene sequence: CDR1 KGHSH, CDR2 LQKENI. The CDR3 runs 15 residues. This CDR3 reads CASSPNTDLNEKLFF. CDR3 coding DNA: TGTGCCAGCTCACCCAATACGGACCTTAATGAAAAACTGTTTTTT.

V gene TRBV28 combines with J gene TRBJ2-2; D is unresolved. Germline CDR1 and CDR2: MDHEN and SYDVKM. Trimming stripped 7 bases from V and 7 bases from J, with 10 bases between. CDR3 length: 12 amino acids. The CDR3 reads CASTHLDGELFF. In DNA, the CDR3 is TGTGCCAGCACCCATTTGGACGGGGAGCTGTTTTTT. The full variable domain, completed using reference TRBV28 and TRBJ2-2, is DVKVTQSSRYLVKRTGEKVFLECVQDMDHENMFWYRQDPGLGLRLIYFSYDVKMKEKGDIPEGYSVSREKKERFSLILESASTNQTSMYLCASTHLDGELFFGEGSRLTVL.

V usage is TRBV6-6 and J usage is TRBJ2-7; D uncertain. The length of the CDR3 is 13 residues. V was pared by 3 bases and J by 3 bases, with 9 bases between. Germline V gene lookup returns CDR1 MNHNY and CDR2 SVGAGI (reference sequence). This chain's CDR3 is CASSYVGYYEQYF. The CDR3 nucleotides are TGTGCCAGCAGTTATGTAGGCTACTACGAGCAGTACTTC.

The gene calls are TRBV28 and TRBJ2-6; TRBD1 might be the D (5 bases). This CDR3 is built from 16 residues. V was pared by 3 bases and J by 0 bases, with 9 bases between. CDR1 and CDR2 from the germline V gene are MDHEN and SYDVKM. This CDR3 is CASSFLQGSGANVLTF. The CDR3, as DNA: TGTGCCAGCAGTTTTCTCCAGGGCTCTGGGGCCAACGTCCTGACTTTC. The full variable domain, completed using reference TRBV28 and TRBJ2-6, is DVKVTQSSRYLVKRTGEKVFLECVQDMDHENMFWYRQDPGLGLRLIYFSYDVKMKEKGDIPEGYSVSREKKERFSLILESASTNQTSMYLCASSFLQGSGANVLTFGAGSRLTVL.

CDR3 nucleotides: TGTGCCAGCAGTCCCGGGGAGGGTTACTCCTACGAGCAGTACTTC. Protein: CASSPGEGYSYEQYF. The rearrangement links TRBV6-6 to TRBJ2-7; 7 nucleotides agree with TRBD2. CDR3 length: 15 amino acids. The V gene end was trimmed by 5 bases and the J gene end by 0 bases; junction bases not matched to a gene: 7. Germline lookup yields CDR1 MNHNY and CDR2 SVGAGI (reference sequence).

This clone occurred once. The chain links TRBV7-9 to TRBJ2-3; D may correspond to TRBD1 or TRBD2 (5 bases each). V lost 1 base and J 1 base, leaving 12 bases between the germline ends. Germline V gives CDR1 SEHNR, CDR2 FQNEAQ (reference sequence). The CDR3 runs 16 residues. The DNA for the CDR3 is TGTGCCAGCAGCTTAGTTGGGGGAGCTGGCACAGATACGCAGTATTTT. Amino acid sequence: CASSLVGGAGTDTQYF.

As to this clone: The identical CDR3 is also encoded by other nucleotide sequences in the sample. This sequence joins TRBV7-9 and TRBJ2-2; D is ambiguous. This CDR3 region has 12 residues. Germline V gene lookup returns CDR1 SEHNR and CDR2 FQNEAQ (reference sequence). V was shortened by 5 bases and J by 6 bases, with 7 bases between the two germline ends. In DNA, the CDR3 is TGTGCCAGCAGCCCCAGTTCCGGGGAGCTGTTTTTT. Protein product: CASSPSSGELFF.

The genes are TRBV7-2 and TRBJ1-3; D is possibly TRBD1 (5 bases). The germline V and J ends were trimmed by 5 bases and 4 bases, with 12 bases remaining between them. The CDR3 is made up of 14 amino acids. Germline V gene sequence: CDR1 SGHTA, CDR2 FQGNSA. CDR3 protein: CASSPRGDGNTIYF. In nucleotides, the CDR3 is TGTGCCAGCAGCCCTCGGGGGGACGGAAACACCATATATTTT.

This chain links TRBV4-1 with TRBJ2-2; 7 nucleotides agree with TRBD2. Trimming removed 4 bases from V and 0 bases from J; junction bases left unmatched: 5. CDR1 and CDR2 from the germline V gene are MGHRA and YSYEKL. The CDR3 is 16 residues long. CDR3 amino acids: CASSPGGGANTGELFF. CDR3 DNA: TGCGCCAGCAGCCCCGGTGGGGGGGCGAACACCGGGGAGCTGTTTTTT.

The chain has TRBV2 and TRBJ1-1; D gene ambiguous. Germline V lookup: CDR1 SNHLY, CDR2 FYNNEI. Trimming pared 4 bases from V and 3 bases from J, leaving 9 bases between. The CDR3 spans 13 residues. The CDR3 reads CASSAAEDTEAFF. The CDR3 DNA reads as TGTGCCAGCAGTGCGGCGGAAGACACTGAAGCTTTCTTT.

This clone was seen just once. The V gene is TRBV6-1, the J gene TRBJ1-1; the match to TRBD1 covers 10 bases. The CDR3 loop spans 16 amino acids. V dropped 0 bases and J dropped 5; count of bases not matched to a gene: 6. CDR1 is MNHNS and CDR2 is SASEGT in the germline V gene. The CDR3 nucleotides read TGTGCCAGCAGTGAAGCGCTTCGGGACAGGGGTACTGAAGCTTTCTTT. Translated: CASSEALRDRGTEAFF.

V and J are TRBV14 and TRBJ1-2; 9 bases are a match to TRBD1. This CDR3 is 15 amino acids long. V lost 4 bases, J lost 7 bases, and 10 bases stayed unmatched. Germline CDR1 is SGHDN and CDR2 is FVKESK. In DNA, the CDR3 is TGTGCCAGCAGCCCTTACAGGGGGCAATGGGGTGGCTACACCTTC. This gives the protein CASSPYRGQWGGYTF.

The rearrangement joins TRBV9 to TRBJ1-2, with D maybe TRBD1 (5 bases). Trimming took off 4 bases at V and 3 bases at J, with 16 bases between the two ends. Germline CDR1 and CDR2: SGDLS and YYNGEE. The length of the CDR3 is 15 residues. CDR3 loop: CASSPTRQSDYGYTF. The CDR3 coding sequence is TGTGCCAGCAGCCCTACCCGACAGTCTGACTATGGCTACACCTTC.

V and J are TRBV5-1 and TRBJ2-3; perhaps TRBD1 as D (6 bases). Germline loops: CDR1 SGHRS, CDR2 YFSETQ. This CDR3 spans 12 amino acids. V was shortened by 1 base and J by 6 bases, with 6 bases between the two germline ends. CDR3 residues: CASSLRGDTQYF. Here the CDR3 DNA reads TGCGCCAGCAGCTTGAGGGGGGATACGCAGTATTTT.

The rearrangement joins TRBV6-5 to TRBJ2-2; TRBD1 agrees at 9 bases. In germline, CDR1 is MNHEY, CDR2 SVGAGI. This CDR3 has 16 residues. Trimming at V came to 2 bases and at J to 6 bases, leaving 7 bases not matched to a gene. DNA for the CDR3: TGTGCCAGCAGTTACGCAACAGGGGGCGCGCCCGGGGAGCTGTTTTTT. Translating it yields CASSYATGGAPGELFF.

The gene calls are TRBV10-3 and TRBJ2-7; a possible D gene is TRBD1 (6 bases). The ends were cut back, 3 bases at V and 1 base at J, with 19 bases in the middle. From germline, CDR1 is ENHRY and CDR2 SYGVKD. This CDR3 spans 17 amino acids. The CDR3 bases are TGTGCCATCAGTGATAACACGGTACAGGGCTCTTCCTACGAGCAGTACTTC. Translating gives CAISDNTVQGSSYEQYF.

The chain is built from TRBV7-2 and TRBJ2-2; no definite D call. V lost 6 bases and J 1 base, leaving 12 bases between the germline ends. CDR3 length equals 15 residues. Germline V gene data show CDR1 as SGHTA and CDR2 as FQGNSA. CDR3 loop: CASRRRFENTGELFF. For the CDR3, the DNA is TGTGCCAGCAGGCGGAGATTCGAGAACACCGGGGAGCTGTTTTTT.

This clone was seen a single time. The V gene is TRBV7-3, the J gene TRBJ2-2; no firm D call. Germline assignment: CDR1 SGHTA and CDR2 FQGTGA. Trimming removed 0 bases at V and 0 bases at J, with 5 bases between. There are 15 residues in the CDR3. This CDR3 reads CASSLTTANTGELFF. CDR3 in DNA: TGTGCCAGCAGCTTAACGACGGCGAACACCGGGGAGCTGTTTTTT. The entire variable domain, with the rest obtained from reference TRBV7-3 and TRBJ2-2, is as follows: GAGVSQTPSNKVTEKGKYVELRCDPISGHTALYWYRQSLGQGPEFLIYFQGTGAADDSGLPNDRFFAVRPEGSVSTLKIQRTERGDSAVYLCASSLTTANTGELFFGEGSRLTVL.

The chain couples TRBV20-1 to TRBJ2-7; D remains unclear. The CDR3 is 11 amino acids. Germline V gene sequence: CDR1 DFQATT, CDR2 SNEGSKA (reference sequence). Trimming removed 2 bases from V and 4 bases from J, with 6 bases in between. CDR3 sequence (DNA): TGCAGTGCTAGAACCCAGTACGAGCAGTACTTC. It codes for CSARTQYEQYF.

CDR3 nucleotide sequence: TGTGCCACCAGCAGATCAAAGAACACTGAAGCTTTCTTT. Translation gives CATSRSKNTEAFF. The rearrangement uses TRBV15 and TRBJ1-1; D is uncertain. The CDR3 is 13 amino acids. In germline, CDR1 is LNHNV, CDR2 YYDKDF (reference sequence). V lost 2 bases to trimming and J lost 1 base, with 5 bases between them.

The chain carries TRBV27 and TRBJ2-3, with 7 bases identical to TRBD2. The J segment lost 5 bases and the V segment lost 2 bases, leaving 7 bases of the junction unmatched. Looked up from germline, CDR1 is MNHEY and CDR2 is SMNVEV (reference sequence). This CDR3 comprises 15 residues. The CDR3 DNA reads TGTGCCAGCAGTTTAAGGGGAGGGCAAAGAGATACGCAGTATTTT. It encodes CASSLRGGQRDTQYF.